This T cell receptor beta chain appears in the sequencing data of a study of breast tumors, draining lymph nodes, adjacent tissues. The study's findings and limits: Data fit most tumor T cells coming from lymph node, expanding in tumor. That most tumor T cells come from lymph nodes remained unproven. Tumor repertoires ranked between lymph nodes and nontumor tissue in diversity, with V and J gene preferences. Luminal-like breast cancer showed significantly greater tumor-nontumor repertoire similarity than basal-like breast cancer did.

V lost 2 bases and J 2 bases, leaving 17 bases between the germline ends. Per the germline V gene, CDR1 is SGHTA and CDR2 is FQGNSA. The CDR3 has 17 residues. On this clonotype itself: Its antigen is unidentified.

Axillary draining lymph nodes of breast cancer patients supplied the node samples. TCRdb re-called the multiplex PCR reads through MiXCR, storing one row per CDR3 protein. Among approximately 150,000 distinct CDR3 sequences listed, roughly 33% were seen once. J is TRBJ2-3 and V is TRBV7-2; D remains unclear. Sequenced material: axillary lymph node tissue. The clonotype originates from a female donor with breast cancer. Some clones in this sample may be carry-over from other donors' samples. CDR3 region: CASSLRANKYNTDTQYF. For the CDR3, the DNA is TGTGCCAGCAGCTTAAGGGCCAACAAGTATAACACAGATACGCAGTATTTT.